This T cell receptor beta chain derives from a study of cytomegalovirus exposure and HLA in healthy donors. Study-wide results and limits: Cytomegalovirus-associated status was assigned to 150 or so TCR beta chains. V- and J-gene trimming in TCR beta was tied to a missense DCLRE1C variant by an analysis performed later. In vitro data verified a few CMV-associated chains as specific for CMV antigens.

Notes on this clone: Its cognate antigen is unknown.

Researchers ran the PCR with 60 Vbeta and 13 Jbeta primers. Clones were read by immunoSEQ multiplex PCR, and TCRdb kept only the in-frame ones, dropping some. The sample lists 180,000 or so clones, around 80% occurring once. The CDR3 is 15 amino acids. Sequencing was performed on PBMCs. The TCR sequence derives from a man between 18 and 35 years old in good health and CMV-seronegative. This chain uses TRBV21-1 with TRBJ1-1. TRBV21-1 corresponds to a pseudogene. The CDR3 loop reads CASSKCRRGNTEAFF. The CDR3 DNA follows: TGTGCCAGCAGCAAATGTCGGCGGGGAAACACTGAAGCTTTCTTT.